What follows are 10 T cell receptor beta chains derived from one specimen sequenced in a study of technical replicates of blood from a few donors. Clones were read by immunoSEQ multiplex PCR, and TCRdb kept only the in-frame ones, dropping some. The table lists more than 15,000 clones, approximately 83% of them singletons. The sample was PBMCs. The receptors shown here come from a human donor in good health. Some clones in this sample may be carry-over from other donors' samples.

The sample holds a few counts of this clone. The CDR3 here is CASSAYLQGSNEQFF. CDR3 in DNA: TGTGCCAGCAGCGCTTACCTACAGGGGAGCAATGAGCAGTTCTTC. This rearrangement joins TRBV5-4 to TRBJ2-1; TRBD1 aligns across 7 bases. With 4 bases clipped from V and 6 bases from J, the junction kept 10 bases outside the gene matches. In germline, CDR1 is SGHNT, CDR2 YYREEE (reference sequence). There are 15 residues in the CDR3.

In this sample, this clone turned up a few times. A read error may produce the germline difference seen at one junction end. DNA of the CDR3: TGCAGCGCTGAACAGGGGGACACTGAAGCTTTCTTT. It translates to CSAEQGDTEAFF. V is TRBV29-1 and J is TRBJ1-1; 8 nucleotides match TRBD1. Germline V CDR1 and CDR2: SQVTM, ANQGSEA. The CDR3 runs to 12 residues. Full variable domain (missing parts from reference TRBV29-1 and TRBJ1-1): SAVISQKPSRDICQRGTSLTIQCQVDSQVTMMFWYRQQPGQSLTLIATANQGSEATYESGFVIDKFPISRPNLTFSTLTVSNMSPEDSSIYLCSAEQGDTEAFFGQGTRLTVV.

The V call is TRBV19, the J call TRBJ1-5, with D tentatively TRBD1 (6 bases). The CDR3 length is 14 residues. Germline V lookup: CDR1 LNHDA, CDR2 SQIVND (reference sequence). V was shortened by 3 bases and J by 5 bases, with 11 bases between the two germline ends. For the CDR3, the DNA is TGTGCCAGTAGTATTCGGGGGGCATATCAGCCCCAGCATTTT. Translation gives CASSIRGAYQPQHF. Full variable domain (missing parts from reference TRBV19 and TRBJ1-5): DGGITQSPKYLFRKEGQNVTLSCEQNLNHDAMYWYRQDPGQGLRLIYYSQIVNDFQKGDIAEGYSVSREKKESFPLTVTSAQKNPTAFYLCASSIRGAYQPQHFGDGTRLSIL.

This clone was seen once. V and J are TRBV19 and TRBJ1-4; the D gene is possibly TRBD1 (5 bases). The CDR3 contains 11 residues. CDR1 is LNHDA and CDR2 is SQIVND in the germline V gene (reference sequence). V shed 5 bases and J shed 8 bases, with 6 bases lying between them. The CDR3 is CASSRGEKLFF. As DNA, the CDR3 is TGTGCCAGTAGTCGGGGGGAAAAACTGTTTTTT.

The gene calls are TRBV6-6 and TRBJ2-3; TRBD2 is a possible D gene (5 bases). With 6 bases removed from V and 4 bases from J, the gap between germline ends came to 20 bases. The germline V gene encodes CDR1 MNHNY and CDR2 SVGAGI (reference sequence). This CDR3 has 16 amino acids. The CDR3 nucleotides are TGTGCCAGCAGGTCCGGAGGTGCGGGTTCCGCAGATACGCAGTATTTT. Translation gives CASRSGGAGSADTQYF.

The CDR3 loop reads CASSYSAGREDEQYF. CDR3 in DNA: TGTGCCAGCAGTTACTCGGCGGGGCGGGAGGACGAGCAGTACTTC. This chain connects TRBV6-5 to TRBJ2-7; TRBD2 aligns across 8 bases. After removal of 0 bases from V and 5 bases from J, the junction contained 6 bases not matched to a gene. CDR1 MNHEY and CDR2 SVGAGI come from the germline V gene. CDR3 length equals 15 residues.

The chain couples TRBV6-1 to TRBJ2-1; D remains ambiguous. This CDR3 is built from 16 residues. The germline V gene encodes CDR1 MNHNS and CDR2 SASEGT. The ends were cut back, 4 bases at V and 0 bases at J, with 13 bases in the middle. This chain's CDR3 is CASSGSISFSYNEQFF. CDR3 in DNA: TGTGCCAGCAGTGGCAGTATTTCCTTCTCCTACAATGAGCAGTTCTTC.

The V gene is TRBV7-9, the J gene TRBJ2-5; 8 nucleotides line up with TRBD1. The CDR3 contains 13 residues. The trim removed 4 bases at V and 5 bases at J, leaving 3 bases unmatched. Per germline, CDR1 SEHNR and CDR2 FQNEAQ (reference sequence). This chain's CDR3 is CASSWTGYETQYF. DNA of the CDR3: TGTGCCAGCAGCTGGACAGGGTACGAGACCCAGTACTTC.

The genes are TRBV4-3 and TRBJ2-7, with TRBD2 identical over 9 bases. CDR1 and CDR2 (germline): LGHNA, YSLEER. Trimming removed 4 bases from V and 0 bases from J; junction bases left unmatched: 7. The CDR3 sequence is 16 residues long. In DNA, the CDR3 is TGCGCCAGCAGCCCAGTCAGGGGACTAGCCTCCTACGAGCAGTACTTC. It is translated as CASSPVRGLASYEQYF.

This chain connects TRBV7-2 to TRBJ2-4; TRBD1 agrees at 7 bases. The ends lost 3 bases at V and 6 bases at J; junction bases unmatched: 2. Germline CDR1 SGHTA, CDR2 FQGNSA. This CDR3 is 13 amino acids long. CDR3 sequence: CASSFEGANIQYF. The CDR3 bases are TGTGCCAGCAGCTTTGAGGGGGCAAACATTCAGTACTTC.